This TCR beta chain was recovered during a study of blood T cells in healthy people across ages. The CDR3 contains 16 residues. Germline V gene data show CDR1 as SGHTA and CDR2 as FQGNSA. Trimming took 5 bases from V and 0 from J, leaving 15 bases between them. Study-level results: Higher diversity and more naive CD4+ cells were features of long-lived donors, compared to aged donors.

A second PCR, run for about 7 to 12 cycles, used a sample-barcoded 5' primer plus a J-beta primer mix. Each cDNA molecule carried a tag from a template-switch adaptor that contained 12 random nucleotides. A single record per CDR3 protein comes from TCRdb applying MiXCR to the 5' RACE reads. This table has about 580,000 distinct CDR3 sequences, less than 60% appearing once. This clonotype turned up a few times. The antigen remains undetermined. The people who gave samples were healthy Caucasians from Russia, aged roughly 6 to 90. Each sample had at least 6.5 million PBMCs isolated. Sequencing was performed on blood. This sequence originates from an elderly man in good health. This rearrangement joins TRBV7-2 to TRBJ2-3; D unclear. The CDR3 sequence is CASSRSVASSTDTQYF. In nucleotides, the CDR3 is TGTGCCAGCAGCCGTTCGGTGGCTTCTAGCACAGATACGCAGTATTTT.